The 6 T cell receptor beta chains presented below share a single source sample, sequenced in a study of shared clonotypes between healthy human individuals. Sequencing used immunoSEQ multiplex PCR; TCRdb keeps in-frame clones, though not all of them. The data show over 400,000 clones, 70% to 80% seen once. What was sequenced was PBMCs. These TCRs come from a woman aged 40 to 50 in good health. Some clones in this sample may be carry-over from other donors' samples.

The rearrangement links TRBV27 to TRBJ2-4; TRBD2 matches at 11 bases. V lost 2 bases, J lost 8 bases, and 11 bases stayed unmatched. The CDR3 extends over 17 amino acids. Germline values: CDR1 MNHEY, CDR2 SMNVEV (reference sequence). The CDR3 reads CASSLTGLAERGDIQYF. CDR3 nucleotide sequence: TGTGCCAGCAGTTTAACGGGACTAGCGGAGAGGGGTGACATTCAGTACTTC.

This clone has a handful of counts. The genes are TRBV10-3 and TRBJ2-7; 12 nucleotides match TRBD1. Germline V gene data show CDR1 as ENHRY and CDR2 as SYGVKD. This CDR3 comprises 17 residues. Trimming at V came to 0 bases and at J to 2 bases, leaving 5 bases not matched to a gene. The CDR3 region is CAISESGTGGPTYEQYF. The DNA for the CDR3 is TGTGCCATCAGTGAGTCGGGGACAGGGGGCCCCACCTACGAGCAGTACTTC.

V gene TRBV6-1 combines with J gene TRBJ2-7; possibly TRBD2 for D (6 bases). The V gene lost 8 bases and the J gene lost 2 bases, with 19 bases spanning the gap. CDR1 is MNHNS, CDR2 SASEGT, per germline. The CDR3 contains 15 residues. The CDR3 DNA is TGTGCCAGCCCTTTGGGGGTGATAGCGGCCTACGAGCAGTACTTC. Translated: CASPLGVIAAYEQYF.

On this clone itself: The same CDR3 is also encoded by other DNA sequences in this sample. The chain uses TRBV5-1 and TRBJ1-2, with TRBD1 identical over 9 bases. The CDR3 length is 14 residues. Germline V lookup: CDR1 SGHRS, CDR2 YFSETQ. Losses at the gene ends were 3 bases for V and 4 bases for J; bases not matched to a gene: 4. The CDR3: CASSSDRGVYGYTF. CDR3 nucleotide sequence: TGCGCCAGCAGCTCCGACAGGGGGGTCTATGGCTACACCTTC.

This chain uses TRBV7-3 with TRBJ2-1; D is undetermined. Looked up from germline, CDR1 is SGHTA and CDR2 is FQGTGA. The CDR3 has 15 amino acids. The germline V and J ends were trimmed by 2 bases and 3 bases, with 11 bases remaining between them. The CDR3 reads CASSLEVSDYNEQFF. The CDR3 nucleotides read TGTGCCAGCAGCTTAGAAGTGTCGGACTACAATGAGCAGTTCTTC.

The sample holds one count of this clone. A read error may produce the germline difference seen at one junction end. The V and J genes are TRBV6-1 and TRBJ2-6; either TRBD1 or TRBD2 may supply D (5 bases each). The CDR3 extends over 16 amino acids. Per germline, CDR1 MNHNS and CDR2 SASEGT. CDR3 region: CACSELDFSGANVLTF. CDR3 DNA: TGTGCCTGCAGTGAATTGGACTTCTCTGGGGCCAACGTCCTTACTTTC.